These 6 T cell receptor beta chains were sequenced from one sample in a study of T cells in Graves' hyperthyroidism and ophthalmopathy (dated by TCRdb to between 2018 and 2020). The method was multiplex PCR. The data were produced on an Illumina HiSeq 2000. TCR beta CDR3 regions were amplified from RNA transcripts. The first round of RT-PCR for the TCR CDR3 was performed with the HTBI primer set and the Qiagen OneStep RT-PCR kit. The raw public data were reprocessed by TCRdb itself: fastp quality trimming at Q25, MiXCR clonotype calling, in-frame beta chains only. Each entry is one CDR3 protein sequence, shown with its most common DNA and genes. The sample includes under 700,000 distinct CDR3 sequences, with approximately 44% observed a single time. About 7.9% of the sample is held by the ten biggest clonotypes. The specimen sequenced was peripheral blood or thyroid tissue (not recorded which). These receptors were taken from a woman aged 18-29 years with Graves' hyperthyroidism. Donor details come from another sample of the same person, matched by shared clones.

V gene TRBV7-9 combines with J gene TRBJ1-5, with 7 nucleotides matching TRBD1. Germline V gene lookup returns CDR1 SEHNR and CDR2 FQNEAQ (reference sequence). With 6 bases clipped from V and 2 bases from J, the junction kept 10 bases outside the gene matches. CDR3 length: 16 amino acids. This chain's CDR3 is CASSLQGGTGNQPQHF. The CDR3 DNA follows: TGTGCCAGCAGTCTTCAGGGGGGGACAGGCAATCAGCCCCAGCATTTT.

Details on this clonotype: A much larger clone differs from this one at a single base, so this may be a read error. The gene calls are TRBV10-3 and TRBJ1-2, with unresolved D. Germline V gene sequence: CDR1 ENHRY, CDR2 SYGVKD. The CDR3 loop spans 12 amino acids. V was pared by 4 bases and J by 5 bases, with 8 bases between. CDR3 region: CAISVAGYGYTF. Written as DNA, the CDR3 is TGTGCCATCAGTGTGGCGGGGTATGGCTACACCTTC.

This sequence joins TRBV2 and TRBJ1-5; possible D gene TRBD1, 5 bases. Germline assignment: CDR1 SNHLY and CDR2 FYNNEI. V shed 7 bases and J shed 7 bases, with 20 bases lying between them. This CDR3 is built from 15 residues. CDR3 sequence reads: CASNRHAGGRQPQHF. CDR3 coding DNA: TGTGCCAGCAATCGACACGCCGGGGGGAGACAGCCCCAGCATTTT.

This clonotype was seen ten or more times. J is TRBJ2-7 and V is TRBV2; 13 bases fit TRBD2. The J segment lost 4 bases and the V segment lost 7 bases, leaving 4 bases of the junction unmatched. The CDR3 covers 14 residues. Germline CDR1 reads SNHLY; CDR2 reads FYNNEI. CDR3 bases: TGTGCCAGCAAACTAGCGGGAGGGCCATACGAGCAGTACTTC. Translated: CASKLAGGPYEQYF.

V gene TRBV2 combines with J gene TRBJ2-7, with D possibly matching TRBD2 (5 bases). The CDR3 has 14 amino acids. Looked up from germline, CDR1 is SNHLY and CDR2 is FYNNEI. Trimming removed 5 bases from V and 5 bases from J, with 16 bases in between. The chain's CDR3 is CASSYPAREHEQYF. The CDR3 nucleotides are TGTGCCAGCAGTTACCCGGCTAGGGAGCACGAGCAGTACTTC.

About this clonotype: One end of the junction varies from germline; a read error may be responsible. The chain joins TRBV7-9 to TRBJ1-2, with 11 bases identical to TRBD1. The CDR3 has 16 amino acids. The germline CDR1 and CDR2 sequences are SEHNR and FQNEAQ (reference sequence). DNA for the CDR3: TGCGCCAGCAGCCAAGGTGGGACAGGGGGAAGAAGTGGCTACACCTTC. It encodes CASSQGGTGGRSGYTF. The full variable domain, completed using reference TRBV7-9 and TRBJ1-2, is DTGVSQNPRHKITKRGQNVTFRCDPISEHNRLYWYRQTLGQGPEFLTYFQNEAQLEKSRLLSDRFSAERPKGSFSTLEIQRTEQGDSAMYLCASSQGGTGGRSGYTFGSGTRLTVV.